These 19 T cell receptor beta chains came from one sample sequenced in a study of cytomegalovirus exposure and HLA in healthy donors. PCR employed 60 Vbeta and 13 Jbeta primers. The assay was immunoSEQ multiplex PCR, and TCRdb's table has in-frame clones only and misses some. The sample records some 100,000 clones, under 85% being singletons. The material sequenced was PBMCs. These receptors were collected from a middle-aged man in good health and CMV-seropositive.

This clone was counted a few times. Germline and junction disagree at one end, which may indicate a read error. The rearrangement joins TRBV5-1 to TRBJ1-2; D may be TRBD1 (5 bases). This CDR3 region has 14 residues. CDR1 and CDR2 (germline): SGHRS, YFSETQ. The CDR3 is CASSVGRGGYGYTF. For the CDR3, the DNA is TGTGCCAGCAGCGTGGGCCGGGGGGGCTATGGCTACACCTTC.

The chain couples TRBV21-1 to TRBJ1-5; no DNA check was done on the table's D call, TRBD1. TRBV21-1 is described as a pseudogene. This CDR3 has 16 residues. The CDR3 here is CASSPAGTGCNQPQHF. In DNA form, the CDR3 reads TGTGCCAGCAGCCCGGCCGGGACAGGTTGCAATCAGCCCCAGCATTTT.

The V and J genes are TRBV19 and TRBJ2-5, with 10 bases identical to TRBD2. This CDR3 is built from 15 residues. Germline CDR1 LNHDA, CDR2 SQIVND (reference sequence). V trimming: 5 bases; J trimming: 1 base; junction bases outside the gene matches: 4. In DNA form, the CDR3 reads TGTGCCAGTAGTTCTAGCGGGAGAAGCCAAGAGACCCAGTACTTC. Translated, it gives CASSSSGRSQETQYF. Filled out from reference TRBV19 and TRBJ2-5, the complete variable domain reads DGGITQSPKYLFRKEGQNVTLSCEQNLNHDAMYWYRQDPGQGLRLIYYSQIVNDFQKGDIAEGYSVSREKKESFPLTVTSAQKNPTAFYLCASSSSGRSQETQYFGPGTRLLVL.

As regards this clone: At one of its ends the junction is not consistent with the germline gene, which may arise from a read error. The rearrangement links TRBV7-6 to TRBJ2-2; 7 nucleotides agree with TRBD1. Germline CDR1 and CDR2: SGHVS and FNYEAQ. This CDR3 contains 17 residues. The CDR3 loop reads CASSRQTGESNTRELFF. CDR3 nucleotide sequence: TGTGCCAGCAGCCGCCAAACAGGGGAATCGAACACCAGGGAGCTGTTTTTT.

This clone was observed a single time. The chain is built from TRBV23-1 and TRBJ1-5, with TRBD1 identical over 7 bases. TRBV23-1 falls under the ORF class, with uncertain function. This CDR3 is 14 amino acids long. After removal of 1 base from V and 6 bases from J, the junction contained 3 bases not matched to a gene. The CDR3 region has the DNA TGCGCCAGCAGTCAATGGACAGGCGGTCAGCCCCAGCATTTT. It is translated as CASSQWTGGQPQHF.

This rearrangement joins TRBV9 to TRBJ2-6; maybe TRBD2 (7 bases). CDR1 and CDR2 from the germline V gene are SGDLS and YYNGEE. The CDR3 is 18 residues long. V lost 4 bases, J lost 0 bases, and 17 bases lay in between. The chain's CDR3 is CASSQRLGGASGANVLTF. For the CDR3, the DNA is TGTGCCAGCAGCCAAAGACTGGGGGGGGCCTCTGGGGCCAACGTCCTGACTTTC.

The chain couples TRBV9 to TRBJ2-1, with 9 bases identical to TRBD1. The CDR3 is 15 residues long. Trimming cost V 4 bases and J 7 bases; bases outside gene matches: 9. Germline V gene sequence: CDR1 SGDLS, CDR2 YYNGEE. CDR3 in amino acids: CASSTDTGGGNEQFF. In nucleotides, the CDR3 is TGTGCCAGCAGCACCGACACAGGGGGCGGGAATGAGCAGTTCTTC.

This chain connects TRBV11-2 to TRBJ2-1; unclear D gene. From germline, CDR1 is SGHAT and CDR2 FQNNGV. The CDR3 contains 12 residues. With 0 bases removed from V and 12 bases from J, the gap between germline ends came to 9 bases. CDR3 DNA sequence: TGTGCCAGCAGCTTAGACGGCAGAGGGCAGTTCTTC. Protein: CASSLDGRGQFF.

This chain connects TRBV27 to TRBJ1-1, with TRBD1 identical over 7 bases. V shed 4 bases, J shed 4 bases, and the junction held 6 bases outside the gene matches. This CDR3 has 14 amino acids. Per the germline V gene, CDR1 is MNHEY and CDR2 is SMNVEV (reference sequence). The CDR3 sequence is CASSYDRVGTEAFF. CDR3 DNA sequence: TGTGCCAGCAGTTACGACAGGGTTGGCACTGAAGCTTTCTTT.

The rearrangement links TRBV7-2 to TRBJ2-3; D call uncertain. The V gene's germline CDR1 is SGHTA and CDR2 FQGNSA. V shed 7 bases and J shed 5 bases, with 10 bases lying between them. CDR3 length: 12 amino acids. This CDR3 is CASTPRGDTQYF. DNA for the CDR3: TGTGCCAGCACCCCCCGCGGAGATACGCAGTATTTT.

CDR3 bases: TGCGCCAGCAGCAACGGACAGGGCTACGAGCAGTACTTC. Translation: CASSNGQGYEQYF. The V and J genes are TRBV5-1 and TRBJ2-7, with 8 bases aligning to TRBD1. Germline assignment: CDR1 SGHRS and CDR2 YFSETQ. This CDR3 spans 13 amino acids. The J segment lost 3 bases and the V segment lost 4 bases, leaving 3 bases of the junction unmatched.

This clone showed up just a few times. One end of the junction varies from germline; a read error may be responsible. The V call is TRBV28, the J call TRBJ2-4; D is unclear. CDR1 is MDHEN, CDR2 SYDVKM, per germline. The CDR3 consists of 13 residues. This CDR3 is CASRELAKNIQYF. The CDR3 DNA is TGTGCAAGCAGAGAACTAGCCAAAAACATTCAGTACTTC.

The chain carries TRBV27 and TRBJ2-5, with D unclear. The end of the DNA aligns better with TRBJ2-7, so the J call may be wrong. Germline assignment: CDR1 MNHEY and CDR2 SMNVEV (reference sequence). This CDR3 spans 13 amino acids. The CDR3 nucleotides are TGTGCCAGCAGCCTTTCCTTGAAATACGAGCAGTACTTC. Translated: CASSLSLKYEQYF.

The CDR3 region is CASINGGVYNEQFF. The CDR3 DNA is TGTGCCAGCATAAACGGGGGGGTTTACAATGAGCAGTTCTTC. J is TRBJ2-1 and V is TRBV2; 8 bases fit TRBD2. V lost 7 bases and J lost 4; bases outside the gene matches: 6. The germline gives CDR1 SNHLY, CDR2 FYNNEI. This CDR3 has 14 residues.

The gene calls are TRBV15 and TRBJ1-4, with 8 bases aligning to TRBD1. The CDR3 spans 17 residues. CDR1 and CDR2 from the germline V gene are LNHNV and YYDKDF (reference sequence). J was trimmed by 1 base and V by 1 base; bases with no gene match: 5. CDR3 residues: CATSRGRGLVTNEKLFF. The CDR3 bases are TGTGCCACCAGCAGAGGCAGGGGGCTGGTAACTAATGAAAAACTGTTTTTT.

The gene calls are TRBV27 and TRBJ2-7; 10 nucleotides line up with TRBD2. Unmatched junction bases numbered 11, after V lost 3 bases and J lost 6 bases. The CDR3 is 16 amino acids. Per germline, CDR1 MNHEY and CDR2 SMNVEV (reference sequence). The CDR3 nucleotides read TGTGCCAGCAGTTTTTTGGTTCCCCAGCGGGGGGGCGAGCAGTACTTC. Translation: CASSFLVPQRGGEQYF.

The chain has TRBV7-6 and TRBJ1-2, with 9 bases matching TRBD1. Unmatched junction bases numbered 7, after V lost 1 base and J lost 4 bases. The CDR3 is 16 amino acids. CDR1 is SGHVS, CDR2 FNYEAQ, per germline. The CDR3 nucleotides are TGTGCCAGCAGCTTAGAAGGGACAGGGATGGGCTATGGCTACACCTTC. Its translation is CASSLEGTGMGYGYTF.

There are a few counts of this clone. V usage is TRBV4-2 and J usage is TRBJ2-3; 8 bases align to TRBD2. With V trimmed by 1 base and J by 0 bases, 15 bases remained unmatched. The CDR3 extends over 20 amino acids. CDR1 is LGHNA, CDR2 YNFKEQ, per germline. CDR3: CASSQAPGGGYPESTDTQYF. The CDR3 coding sequence is TGTGCCAGCAGCCAAGCACCCGGGGGGGGTTACCCAGAGAGCACAGATACGCAGTATTTT.

CDR3 bases: TGTGCCAGCAGCGAGAGGACAGGGGCCCTCTCTGGGGCCAACGTCCTGACTTTC. It is translated as CASSERTGALSGANVLTF. J is TRBJ2-6 and V is TRBV9; 9 bases match TRBD1. The J segment lost 0 bases and the V segment lost 3 bases, leaving 7 bases of the junction unmatched. Per germline, CDR1 SGDLS and CDR2 YYNGEE. The CDR3 is made up of 18 amino acids.